This entry describes one T cell receptor beta chain. TCRdb fed the PCR reads into MiXCR, producing one record per CDR3 protein. The sample has around 100,000 distinct CDR3 sequences, more than 45% seen once; the top ten hold about an eighth. The sample originates from a study of CDR3 diversity in severe acne. Per the germline V gene, CDR1 is SGHAT and CDR2 is FQNNGV. The ends lost 7 bases at V and 3 bases at J; junction bases unmatched: 19. This CDR3 has 19 residues. V gene TRBV11-2 combines with J gene TRBJ2-7; TRBD2 matches at 12 bases. The clonotype was recovered from a male donor with acne. The sample taken for sequencing was blood. This CDR3 reads CASTSRLAGAPCVNYEQYF. The CDR3 coding sequence is TGTGCCAGCACCTCAAGACTAGCGGGAGCCCCATGCGTCAACTACGAGCAGTACTTC.